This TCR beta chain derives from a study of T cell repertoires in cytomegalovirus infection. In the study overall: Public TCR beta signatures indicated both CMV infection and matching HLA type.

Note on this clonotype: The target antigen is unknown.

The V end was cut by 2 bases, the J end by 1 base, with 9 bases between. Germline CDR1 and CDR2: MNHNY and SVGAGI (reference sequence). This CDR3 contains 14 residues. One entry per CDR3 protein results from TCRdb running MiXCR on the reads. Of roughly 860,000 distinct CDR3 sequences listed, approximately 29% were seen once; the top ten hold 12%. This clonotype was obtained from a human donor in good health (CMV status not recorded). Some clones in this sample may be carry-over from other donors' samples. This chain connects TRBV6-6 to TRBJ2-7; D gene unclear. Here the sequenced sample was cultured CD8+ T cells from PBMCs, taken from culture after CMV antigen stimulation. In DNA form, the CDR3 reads TGTGCCAGCAGTTACACCGAGATATCCTACGAGCAGTACTTC. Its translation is CASSYTEISYEQYF.